This TCR beta chain emerged from a study of blood T cells in healthy people across ages. Study-wide results and caveats: Strong correlation was found linking TCR beta diversity to naive T cell percentage. Investigators treated diversity estimates from one million T cells as underestimates. Long-lived donors carried more naive CD4+ cells and greater diversity than aged donors.

Healthy Caucasian individuals from Russia aged about 6 to 100 were enrolled as donors. Only a few counts were recorded for this clonotype. What it binds is not known. Primers used in a second PCR of about 7 to 11 cycles were a sample-barcoded 5' primer and a J-beta primer mix. TCRdb reprocessed the 5' RACE reads with MiXCR, giving one entry per CDR3 protein. The sample contains 700,000 or so distinct CDR3 sequences, roughly 43% of which appear only once. The V gene's germline CDR1 is MDHEN and CDR2 SYDVKM. Trimming pared 7 bases from V and 8 bases from J, leaving 14 bases between. This CDR3 spans 12 amino acids.

The source is an elderly man in good health. Specimen: blood. V gene TRBV28 combines with J gene TRBJ1-2, with D hard to call. CDR3 sequence reads: CASMIRPHGYTF. The CDR3 DNA sequence: TGTGCCAGCATGATCAGGCCTCACGGCTACACCTTC.